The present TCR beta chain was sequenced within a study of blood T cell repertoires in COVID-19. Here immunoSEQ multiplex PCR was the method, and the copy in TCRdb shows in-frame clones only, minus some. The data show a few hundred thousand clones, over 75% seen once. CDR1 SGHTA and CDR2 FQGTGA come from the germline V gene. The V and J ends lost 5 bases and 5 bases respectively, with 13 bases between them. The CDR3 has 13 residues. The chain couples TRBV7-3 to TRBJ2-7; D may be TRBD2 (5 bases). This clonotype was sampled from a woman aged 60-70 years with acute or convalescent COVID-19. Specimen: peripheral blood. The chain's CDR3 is CASSHAGADEQYF. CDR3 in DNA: TGTGCCAGCAGCCACGCGGGCGCCGACGAGCAGTACTTC.